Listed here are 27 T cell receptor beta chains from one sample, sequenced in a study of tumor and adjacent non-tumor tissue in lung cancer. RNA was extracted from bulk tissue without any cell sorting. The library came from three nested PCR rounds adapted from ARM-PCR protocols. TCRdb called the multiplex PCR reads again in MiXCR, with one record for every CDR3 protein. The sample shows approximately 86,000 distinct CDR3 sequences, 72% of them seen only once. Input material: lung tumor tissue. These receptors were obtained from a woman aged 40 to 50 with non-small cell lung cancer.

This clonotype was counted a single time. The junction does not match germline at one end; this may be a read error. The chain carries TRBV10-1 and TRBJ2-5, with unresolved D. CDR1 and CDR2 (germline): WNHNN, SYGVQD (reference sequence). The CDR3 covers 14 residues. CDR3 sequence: CASSEFVNQGTQYF. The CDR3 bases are TGCGCCAGCAGTGAGTTTGTGAACCAAGGGACCCAGTACTTC.

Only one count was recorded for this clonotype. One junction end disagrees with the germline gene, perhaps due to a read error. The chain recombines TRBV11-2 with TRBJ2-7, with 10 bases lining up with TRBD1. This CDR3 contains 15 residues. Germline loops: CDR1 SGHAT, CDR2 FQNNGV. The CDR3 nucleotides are TGTGCCAGCAGTACGGGGACAGGGGTACAGTACGGGCAGTACTTC. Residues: CASSTGTGVQYGQYF.

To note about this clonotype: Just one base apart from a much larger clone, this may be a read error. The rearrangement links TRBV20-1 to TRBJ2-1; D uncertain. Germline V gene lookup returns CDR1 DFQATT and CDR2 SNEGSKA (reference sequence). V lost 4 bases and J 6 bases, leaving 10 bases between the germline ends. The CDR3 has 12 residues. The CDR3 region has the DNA TGCAGTGCTATAGGGCTTTTCAATGAGCAGTTCTTC. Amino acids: CSAIGLFNEQFF.

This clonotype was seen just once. CDR3 sequence reads: CASSPRFAVAGSVGPYEQYF. As DNA, the CDR3 is TGTGCCAGCAGCCCGCGGTTTGCCGTAGCGGGGTCGGTCGGGCCGTACGAGCAGTACTTC. The chain has TRBV7-8 and TRBJ2-7, with 8 bases aligning to TRBD2. This CDR3 is 20 amino acids long. Trimming at V came to 5 bases and at J to 4 bases, leaving 25 bases not matched to a gene. CDR1 is SGHVS and CDR2 is FQNEAQ in the germline V gene.

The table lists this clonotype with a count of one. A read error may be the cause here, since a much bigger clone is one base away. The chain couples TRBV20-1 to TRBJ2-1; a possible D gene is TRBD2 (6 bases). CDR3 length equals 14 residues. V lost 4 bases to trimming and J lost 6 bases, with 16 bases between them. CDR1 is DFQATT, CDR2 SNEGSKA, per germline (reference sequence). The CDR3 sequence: CSAMANGRGNEQFF. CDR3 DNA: TGCAGTGCTATGGCTAACGGGAGAGGCAATGAGCAGTTCTTC.

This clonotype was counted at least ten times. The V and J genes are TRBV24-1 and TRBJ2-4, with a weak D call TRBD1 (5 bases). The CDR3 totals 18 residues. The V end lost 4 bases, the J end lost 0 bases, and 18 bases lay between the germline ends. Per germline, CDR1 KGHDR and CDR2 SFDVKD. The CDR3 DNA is TGTGCCACCAGTGAACCTACTACAGGATGTCTAGCCAAAAACATTCAGTACTTC. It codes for CATSEPTTGCLAKNIQYF.

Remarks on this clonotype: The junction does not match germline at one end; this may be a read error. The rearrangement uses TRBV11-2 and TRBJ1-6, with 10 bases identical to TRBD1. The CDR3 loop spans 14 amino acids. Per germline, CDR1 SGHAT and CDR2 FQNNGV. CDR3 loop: CASSQGTGDSLLHF. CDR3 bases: TGTGCCAGCAGCCAGGGGACAGGGGATTCACTCCTCCACTTT.

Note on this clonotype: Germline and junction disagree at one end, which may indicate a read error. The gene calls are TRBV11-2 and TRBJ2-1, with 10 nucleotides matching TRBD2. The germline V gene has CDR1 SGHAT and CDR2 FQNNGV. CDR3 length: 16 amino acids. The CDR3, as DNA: TGTGCCAGCAGTTTAGAGCCACTAGCGGGGTGCAATGAGCAGTTCTTC. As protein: CASSLEPLAGCNEQFF.

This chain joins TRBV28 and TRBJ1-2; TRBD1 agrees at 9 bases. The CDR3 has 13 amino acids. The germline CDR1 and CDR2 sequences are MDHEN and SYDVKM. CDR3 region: CGCSPSDRGGYTF. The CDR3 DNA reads TGTGGCTGCAGTCCCTCGGACAGGGGTGGCTACACCTTC.

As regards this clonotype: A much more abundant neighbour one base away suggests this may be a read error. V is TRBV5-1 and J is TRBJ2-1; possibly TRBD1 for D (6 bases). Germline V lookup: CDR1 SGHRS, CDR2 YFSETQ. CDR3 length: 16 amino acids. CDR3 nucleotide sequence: TGCGCCAGGAGCTTTCTCGGGGACACCTCCTACAATGAGCAGTTCTTC. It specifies CARSFLGDTSYNEQFF.

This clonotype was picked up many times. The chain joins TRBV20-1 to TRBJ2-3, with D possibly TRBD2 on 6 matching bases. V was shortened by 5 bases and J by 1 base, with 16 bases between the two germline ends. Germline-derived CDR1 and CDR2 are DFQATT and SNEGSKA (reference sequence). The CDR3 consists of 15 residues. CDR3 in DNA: TGCAGTGCTTTGGATTTGCGGGGTGGCACAGATACGCAGTATTTT. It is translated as CSALDLRGGTDTQYF.

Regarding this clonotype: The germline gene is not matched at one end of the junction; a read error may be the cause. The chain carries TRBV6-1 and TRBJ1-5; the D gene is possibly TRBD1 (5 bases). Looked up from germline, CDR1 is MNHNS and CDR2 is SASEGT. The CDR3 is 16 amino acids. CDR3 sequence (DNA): TGTGCCAGCAGCCCCTGGGACCTATATAGCAATCAGCCCCAGCGTTTT. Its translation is CASSPWDLYSNQPQRF.

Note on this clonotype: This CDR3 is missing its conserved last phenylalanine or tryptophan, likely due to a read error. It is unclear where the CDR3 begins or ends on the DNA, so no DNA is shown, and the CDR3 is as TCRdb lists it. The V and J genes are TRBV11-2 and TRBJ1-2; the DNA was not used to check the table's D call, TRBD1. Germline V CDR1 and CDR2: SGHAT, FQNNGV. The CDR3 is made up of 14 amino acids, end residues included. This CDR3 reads CAGSLPQGAYGYTC.

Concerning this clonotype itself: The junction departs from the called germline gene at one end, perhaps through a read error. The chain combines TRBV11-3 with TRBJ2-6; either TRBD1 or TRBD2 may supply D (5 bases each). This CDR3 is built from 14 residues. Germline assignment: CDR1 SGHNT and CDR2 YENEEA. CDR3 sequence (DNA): TGTGCCAGCAGCTCTGAGGGTGGGGCCAACGTCCTGTCTTTC. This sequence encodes CASSSEGGANVLSF. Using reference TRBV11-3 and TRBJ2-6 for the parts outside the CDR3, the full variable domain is EAGVVQSPRYKIIEKKQPVAFWCNPISGHNTLYWYLQNLGQGPELLIRYENEEAVDDSQLPKDRFSAERLKGVDSTLKIQPAELGDSAVYLCASSSEGGANVLSFGAGSRLTVL.

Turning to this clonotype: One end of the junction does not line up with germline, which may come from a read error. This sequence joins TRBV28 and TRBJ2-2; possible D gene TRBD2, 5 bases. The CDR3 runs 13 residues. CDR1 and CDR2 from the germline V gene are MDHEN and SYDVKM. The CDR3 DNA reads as TGTGCCAACAGTTTCCCAATAACCGGGGAGCTGTTTTTC. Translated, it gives CANSFPITGELFF.

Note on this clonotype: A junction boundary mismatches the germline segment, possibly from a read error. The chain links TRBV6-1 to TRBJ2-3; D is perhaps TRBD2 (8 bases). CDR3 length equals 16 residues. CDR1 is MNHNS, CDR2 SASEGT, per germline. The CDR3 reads CTSSEKTGGGRDTQYF. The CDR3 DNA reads TGTACCAGCAGTGAAAAAACGGGAGGGGGCCGAGATACGCAGTATTTT.

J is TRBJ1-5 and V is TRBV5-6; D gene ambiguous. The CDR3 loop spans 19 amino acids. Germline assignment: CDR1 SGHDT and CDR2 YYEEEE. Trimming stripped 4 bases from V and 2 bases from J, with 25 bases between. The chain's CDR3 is CASSLGKASGLFRNQPQHF. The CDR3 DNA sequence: TGTGCCAGCAGCCTGGGTAAGGCAAGTGGTCTCTTCCGCAATCAGCCCCAGCATTTT.

DNA for the CDR3: TGTGCCACCAGTGAGGACGGCCACACCGGGGAGCTGTTTTTT. Protein sequence: CATSEDGHTGELFF. The V and J genes are TRBV24-1 and TRBJ2-2; no firm D call. CDR1 KGHDR and CDR2 SFDVKD come from the germline V gene. There are 14 residues in the CDR3. Between the trimmed V and J ends, which lost 4 bases and 3 bases, there was a span of 8 bases.

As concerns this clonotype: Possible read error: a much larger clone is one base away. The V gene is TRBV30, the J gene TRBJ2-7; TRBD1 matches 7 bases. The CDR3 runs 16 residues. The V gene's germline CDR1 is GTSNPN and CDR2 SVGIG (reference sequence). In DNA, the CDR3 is TGTGCCTGGAGTGTACGAACGACAGGGCGCTCCTACGAGAAGTACTTC. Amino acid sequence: CAWSVRTTGRSYEKYF.

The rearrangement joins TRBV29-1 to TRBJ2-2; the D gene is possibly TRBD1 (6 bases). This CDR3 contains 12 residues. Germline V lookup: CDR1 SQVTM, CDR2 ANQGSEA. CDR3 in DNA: TGCAGTGGGGGCAGCATGTTCGGGGAGCTGTTTTTT. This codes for CSGGSMFGELFF.

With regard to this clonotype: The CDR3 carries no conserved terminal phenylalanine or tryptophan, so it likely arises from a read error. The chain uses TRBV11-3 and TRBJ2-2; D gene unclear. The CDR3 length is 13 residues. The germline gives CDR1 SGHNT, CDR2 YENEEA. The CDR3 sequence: CVNSLAGHGELFY. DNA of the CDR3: TGTGTCAACAGCTTAGCCGGCCACGGGGAGCTGTTTTAT.

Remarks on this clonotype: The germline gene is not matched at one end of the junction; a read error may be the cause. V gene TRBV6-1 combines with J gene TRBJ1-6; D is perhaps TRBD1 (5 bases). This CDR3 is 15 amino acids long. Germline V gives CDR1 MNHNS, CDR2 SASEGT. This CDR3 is CACREVARMDSPLHF. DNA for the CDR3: TGTGCCTGCAGGGAGGTGGCAAGAATGGATTCACCCCTCCACTTT.

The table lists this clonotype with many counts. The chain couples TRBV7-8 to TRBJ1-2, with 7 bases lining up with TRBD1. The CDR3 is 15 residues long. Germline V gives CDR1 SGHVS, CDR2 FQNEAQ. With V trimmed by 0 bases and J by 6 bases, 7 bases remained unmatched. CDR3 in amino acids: CASSLAPGTAHGYTF. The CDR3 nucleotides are TGTGCCAGCAGCTTAGCTCCGGGGACAGCCCATGGCTACACCTTC. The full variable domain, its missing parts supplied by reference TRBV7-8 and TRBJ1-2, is GAGVSQSPRYKVAKRGQDVALRCDPISGHVSLFWYQQALGQGPEFLTYFQNEAQLDKSGLPSDRFFAERPEGSVSTLKIQRTQQEDSAVYLCASSLAPGTAHGYTFGSGTRLTVV.

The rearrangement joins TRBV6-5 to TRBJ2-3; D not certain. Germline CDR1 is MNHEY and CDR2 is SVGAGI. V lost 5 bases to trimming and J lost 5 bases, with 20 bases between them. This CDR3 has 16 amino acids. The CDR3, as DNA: TGTGCCAGCAGTCCCAGCCGGGCCAATCGCGGAGATACGCAGTATTTT. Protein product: CASSPSRANRGDTQYF.

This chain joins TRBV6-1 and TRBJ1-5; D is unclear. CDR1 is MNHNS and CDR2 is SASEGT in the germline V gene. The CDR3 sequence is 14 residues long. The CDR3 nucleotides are TGTGTCAACAGTGTTGAGGTTAGCAATCAGCCCCAGCATTTT. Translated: CVNSVEVSNQPQHF.

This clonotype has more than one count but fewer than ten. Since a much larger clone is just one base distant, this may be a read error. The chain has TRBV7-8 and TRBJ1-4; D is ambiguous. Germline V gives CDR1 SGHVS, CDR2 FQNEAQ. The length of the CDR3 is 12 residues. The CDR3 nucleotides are TGTGCCAACAGCTTAGACTCAGAAAAACTGTTTTTT. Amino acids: CANSLDSEKLFF.

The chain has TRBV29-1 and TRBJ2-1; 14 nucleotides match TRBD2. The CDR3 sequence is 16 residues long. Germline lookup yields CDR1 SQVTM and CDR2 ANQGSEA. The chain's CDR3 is CGAYLGGLAGVTEQFF. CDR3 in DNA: TGCGGCGCTTATTTAGGGGGACTAGCGGGAGTGACGGAGCAGTTCTTC.